Each of the 28 T cell receptor beta chains below was sequenced from the same sample in a study of T cells in Graves' hyperthyroidism and ophthalmopathy. RNA transcripts gave rise to amplified TCR beta CDR3 regions. The HTBI primer set drove a first-round RT-PCR of the TCR CDR3. Each CDR3 protein gets one entry after TCRdb re-called the multiplex PCR reads with MiXCR. The sample has around 500,000 distinct CDR3 sequences, about 20% seen once. The sequencing sample was made of blood. All receptors derive from a woman in her 70s with Graves' ophthalmopathy.

This clonotype was seen a handful of times. This chain uses TRBV12-5 with TRBJ2-1; 10 bases match TRBD2. The germline V gene has CDR1 LGHNT and CDR2 FRNRAP. CDR3 length: 15 amino acids. Trimming removed 3 bases from V and 6 bases from J; junction bases left unmatched: 5. The CDR3 spells CASGLSGRAPNEQFF. The CDR3, as DNA: TGTGCTAGTGGTTTAAGCGGGAGGGCCCCCAATGAGCAGTTCTTC.

The rearrangement uses TRBV5-1 and TRBJ1-1; D is possibly TRBD1 (6 bases). CDR3 length equals 17 residues. Germline V lookup: CDR1 SGHRS, CDR2 YFSETQ. The germline V and J ends were trimmed by 4 bases and 2 bases, with 21 bases remaining between them. The chain's CDR3 is CASSPYTFRQANTEAFF. DNA of the CDR3: TGCGCCAGCAGCCCTTACACTTTCCGACAGGCCAACACTGAAGCTTTCTTT.

This chain joins TRBV11-2 and TRBJ1-2; TRBD1 is a possible D gene (5 bases). The germline V and J ends were trimmed by 1 base and 8 bases, with 11 bases remaining between them. Germline V CDR1 and CDR2: SGHAT, FQNNGV. This CDR3 spans 13 amino acids. For the CDR3, the DNA is TGTGCCAGCAGCTTAGGTCGGGGGAGAGGCTACACCTTC. Amino acid sequence: CASSLGRGRGYTF.

This chain connects TRBV20-1 to TRBJ2-1, with 13 nucleotides matching TRBD2. Looked up from germline, CDR1 is DFQATT and CDR2 is SNEGSKA (reference sequence). The CDR3 is made up of 15 amino acids. J gave up 7 bases and V 6 bases, and 9 bases lay outside the gene matches. The CDR3 nucleotides read TGCAGTGCCATCCAACTAGCGGGAGGGTTGAATGAGCAGTTCTTC. Translated: CSAIQLAGGLNEQFF.

V and J are TRBV5-1 and TRBJ2-5, with 9 positions matching TRBD2. Trimming cost V 1 base and J 1 base; bases outside gene matches: 5. From germline, CDR1 is SGHRS and CDR2 YFSETQ. CDR3 length: 16 amino acids. The CDR3 nucleotides are TGCGCCAGCAGCTTGCAGGCTAGCGGGACCCAAGAGACCCAGTACTTC. This gives the protein CASSLQASGTQETQYF.

Worth noting for this clonotype: With a much larger clone just one base away, this may be a read error. The V and J genes are TRBV28 and TRBJ1-4; TRBD1 matches at 11 bases. Germline loops: CDR1 MDHEN, CDR2 SYDVKM. The ends lost 3 bases at V and 7 bases at J; junction bases unmatched: 4. CDR3 length equals 15 residues. CDR3: CASSFPGQGGEKLFF. The CDR3 DNA follows: TGTGCCAGCAGTTTCCCGGGACAGGGGGGTGAAAAACTGTTTTTT.

This clonotype was counted many times. The chain is built from TRBV12-3 or TRBV12-4 and TRBJ1-4; the match to TRBD1 covers 7 bases. The CDR3 sequence is 13 residues long. The J segment lost 6 bases and the V segment lost 8 bases, leaving 6 bases of the junction unmatched. For the CDR3, the DNA is TGTGCCAGCCTCAGGGGGGGCGATGAAAAACTGTTTTTT. It encodes CASLRGGDEKLFF.

In its sample, this clonotype was seen a few times. The V and J genes are TRBV3-1 and TRBJ1-3; D not certain. V lost 4 bases to trimming and J lost 1 base, with 5 bases between them. Germline V lookup: CDR1 LGHDT, CDR2 YNNKEL (reference sequence). There are 13 residues in the CDR3. CDR3 region: CASSPQSGNTIYF. In nucleotides, the CDR3 is TGTGCCAGCAGCCCTCAATCTGGAAACACCATATATTTT.

This clonotype showed up many times. This rearrangement joins TRBV28 to TRBJ1-1; the D is unclear. The germline CDR1 and CDR2 sequences are MDHEN and SYDVKM. The CDR3 contains 15 residues. The V and J ends lost 4 bases and 2 bases respectively, with 14 bases between them. This CDR3 reads CASSSQAGVNTEAFF. The CDR3 DNA reads TGTGCCAGCAGTTCGCAAGCCGGGGTAAACACTGAAGCTTTCTTT.

There are many counts of this clonotype. This sequence joins TRBV2 and TRBJ1-2, with D unclear. CDR1 is SNHLY and CDR2 is FYNNEI in the germline V gene. Trimming removed 9 bases from V and 8 bases from J, with 7 bases in between. CDR3 size: 9 residues. CDR3 residues: CASSGGYTF. CDR3 coding DNA: TGTGCCAGTTCGGGAGGCTACACCTTC. The complete variable domain, with remaining parts taken from reference TRBV2 and TRBJ1-2, reads EPEVTQTPSHQVTQMGQEVILRCVPISNHLYFYWYRQILGQKVEFLVSFYNNEISEKSEIFDDQFSVERPDGSNFTLKIRSTKLEDSAMYFCASSGGYTFGSGTRLTVV.

This clonotype was seen more than once but under ten times. A much bigger clone sits one base away, suggesting this may be a read error. The conserved phenylalanine or tryptophan normally closing the CDR3 is absent here, so this likely arose from a read error. The V call is TRBV12-3 or TRBV12-4, the J call TRBJ1-2; D possibly corresponds to TRBD1 (5 bases). The V end was cut by 7 bases, the J end by 5 bases, with 14 bases between. The CDR3 spans 13 residues. The CDR3 reads CASNPSGTYGYTL. The CDR3 bases are TGTGCCAGCAACCCCTCGGGGACTTATGGCTACACCCTC.

V gene TRBV7-8 combines with J gene TRBJ2-7; 15 nucleotides line up with TRBD2. Germline CDR1 SGHVS, CDR2 FQNEAQ. V lost 5 bases, J lost 3 bases, and 8 bases stayed unmatched. The CDR3 loop spans 17 amino acids. CDR3: CASSTRTSGRAVYEQYF. The DNA for the CDR3 is TGTGCCAGCAGCACCCGGACTAGCGGGAGGGCCGTCTACGAGCAGTACTTC.

The table lists this clonotype with many counts. This chain links TRBV6-1 with TRBJ2-1; D call uncertain. V lost 5 bases and J 6 bases, leaving 17 bases between the germline ends. The CDR3 is 15 residues long. CDR1 and CDR2 from the germline V gene are MNHNS and SASEGT. CDR3 DNA sequence: TGTGCCAGCAGTTTGGGATCTCCGGCCACCAATGAGCAGTTCTTC. This translates into CASSLGSPATNEQFF.

This clonotype came up many times. CDR3 in amino acids: CASSYPTSGGYRNEQFF. Here the CDR3 DNA reads TGTGCCAGCAGTTACCCGACTAGCGGGGGCTACCGGAATGAGCAGTTCTTC. The chain couples TRBV6-2 or TRBV6-3 to TRBJ2-1, with TRBD2 matching over 12 bases. J was trimmed by 7 bases and V by 2 bases; bases with no gene match: 9. This CDR3 comprises 17 residues. Germline V gene data show CDR1 as MNHEY and CDR2 as SVGEGT.

This clonotype was counted between two and nine times. The V call is TRBV6-1, the J call TRBJ1-6; 9 bases are shared with TRBD1. The ends lost 7 bases at V and 7 bases at J; junction bases unmatched: 5. The CDR3 is 14 residues long. Per the germline V gene, CDR1 is MNHNS and CDR2 is SASEGT. CDR3 loop: CASTPGQGNSPLHF. CDR3 DNA: TGTGCCAGCACCCCGGGACAGGGAAATTCACCCCTCCACTTT.

The chain has TRBV27 and TRBJ1-2; 7 bases agree with TRBD1. The germline CDR1 and CDR2 sequences are MNHEY and SMNVEV (reference sequence). The junction had 6 bases not matched to a gene; V was cut back by 6 bases and J by 8 bases. This CDR3 is built from 12 residues. This CDR3 reads CASRETGRGYTF. The DNA of the CDR3 is TGTGCCAGCAGGGAGACAGGGCGCGGCTACACCTTC.

The genes are TRBV29-1 and TRBJ2-1; 7 bases line up with TRBD2. From germline, CDR1 is SQVTM and CDR2 ANQGSEA. The CDR3 runs 15 residues. V lost 6 bases to trimming and J lost 4 bases; unmatched junction nucleotides: 12. For the CDR3, the DNA is TGCAGCGTGTCGCCTTCTAGCGGAGCTTACAATGAGCAGTTCTTC. Translation: CSVSPSSGAYNEQFF.

This clonotype occurred many times. Written as DNA, the CDR3 is TGTGCCAGCGGGGACCAGCGGACGGAGACCCAGTACTTC. It translates to CASGDQRTETQYF. V and J are TRBV3-1 and TRBJ2-5, with D perhaps assigned TRBD1 or TRBD2 (5 bases each). V lost 8 bases, J lost 5 bases, and 15 bases lay in between. This CDR3 comprises 13 residues. The germline gives CDR1 LGHDT, CDR2 YNNKEL (reference sequence).

The chain is built from TRBV12-3 or TRBV12-4 and TRBJ2-5, with D perhaps TRBD2 (6 bases). The CDR3 loop spans 17 amino acids. V lost 6 bases to trimming and J lost 4 bases, with 24 bases between them. CDR3 bases: TGTGCCAGCAGCCAGGGCGGCGGGAAGGGGAAAGGAGAGACCCAGTACTTC. Protein sequence: CASSQGGGKGKGETQYF.

This clonotype has only a few counts. This chain links TRBV19 with TRBJ2-1, with 12 nucleotides matching TRBD2. V lost 1 base, J lost 8 bases, and 9 bases stayed unmatched. CDR3 length equals 17 residues. CDR1 and CDR2 (germline): LNHDA, SQIVND (reference sequence). The CDR3 bases are TGTGCCAGTAGTATAGGACGACTAGCGGGGGAGGTCGATGAGCAGTTCTTC. Protein: CASSIGRLAGEVDEQFF. Full variable domain (rest looked up from reference TRBV19 and TRBJ2-1): DGGITQSPKYLFRKEGQNVTLSCEQNLNHDAMYWYRQDPGQGLRLIYYSQIVNDFQKGDIAEGYSVSREKKESFPLTVTSAQKNPTAFYLCASSIGRLAGEVDEQFFGPGTRLTVL.

This clonotype has just a few counts. The J gene is TRBJ1-4, the V gene TRBV6-1; D gene unclear. Germline V lookup: CDR1 MNHNS, CDR2 SASEGT. V was clipped by 7 bases and J by 11 bases, with 11 bases between them. The CDR3 runs to 11 residues. DNA of the CDR3: TGTGCCAGCAAGAGGGCGGAGAAACTGTTTTTT. It translates to CASKRAEKLFF.

The gene calls are TRBV15 and TRBJ1-1, with D perhaps matching TRBD1 (6 bases). The V end lost 3 bases, the J end lost 1 base, and 12 bases lay between the germline ends. The CDR3 extends over 15 amino acids. Germline CDR1 reads LNHNV; CDR2 reads YYDKDF (reference sequence). The CDR3 is CATSRNLQGNTEAFF. For the CDR3, the DNA is TGTGCCACCAGCAGGAATTTACAGGGGAACACTGAAGCTTTCTTT.

The chain employs TRBV4-1 and TRBJ1-6; D ambiguous. CDR1 MGHRA and CDR2 YSYEKL come from the germline V gene. The CDR3 loop spans 15 amino acids. Trimming cost V 0 bases and J 8 bases, with 11 bases left between them. CDR3 sequence reads: CASSQEGTRDSPLHF. The CDR3 DNA sequence: TGCGCCAGCAGCCAAGAGGGCACTCGGGATTCACCCCTCCACTTT.

There are a few counts of this clonotype. This chain links TRBV6-5 with TRBJ1-2; 11 nucleotides align to TRBD1. The CDR3 has 14 residues. Trimming cost V 2 bases and J 8 bases; bases outside gene matches: 4. Per the germline V gene, CDR1 is MNHEY and CDR2 is SVGAGI. Here the CDR3 reads CASSYTGQGGGYTF. CDR3 nucleotide sequence: TGTGCCAGCAGTTACACGGGACAGGGGGGCGGCTACACCTTC.

This clonotype appeared a few times. This rearrangement joins TRBV7-2 to TRBJ2-1; 10 positions match TRBD2. CDR1 SGHTA and CDR2 FQGNSA come from the germline V gene. The V segment lost 2 bases and the J segment 8 bases; nucleotides outside the gene matches: 12. The CDR3 runs to 17 residues. In DNA, the CDR3 is TGTGCCAGCAGCTTAAACGCGCTAGCGGGAGTTTCGGATGAGCAGTTCTTC. Its translation is CASSLNALAGVSDEQFF.

This clonotype came up a few times. CDR3 sequence reads: CASSLVNSAVTGELFF. For the CDR3, the DNA is TGTGCCAGCAGCTTAGTGAACAGCGCAGTCACCGGGGAGCTGTTTTTT. The rearrangement uses TRBV11-3 and TRBJ2-2; no clear D gene. Trimming stripped 1 base from V and 4 bases from J, with 13 bases between. This CDR3 has 16 amino acids. Looked up from germline, CDR1 is SGHNT and CDR2 is YENEEA.

The chain links TRBV27 to TRBJ2-1; D gene ambiguous. The V end was cut by 5 bases, the J end by 0 bases, with 14 bases between. The CDR3 totals 16 residues. In germline, CDR1 is MNHEY, CDR2 SMNVEV (reference sequence). CDR3 coding DNA: TGTGCCAGCAGTCCTGACTGGTACAGCTCCTACAATGAGCAGTTCTTC. Encoded protein: CASSPDWYSSYNEQFF.

This clonotype came up a few times. The chain couples TRBV30 to TRBJ2-1; D remains ambiguous. Germline CDR1 GTSNPN, CDR2 SVGIG (reference sequence). Trimming stripped 0 bases from V and 4 bases from J, with 16 bases between. This CDR3 comprises 16 residues. CDR3 DNA sequence: TGTGCCTGGAGTGTAATATCCCCGACTGTATACAATGAGCAGTTCTTC. The encoded protein is CAWSVISPTVYNEQFF.